The 9 T cell receptor beta chains listed next were all sequenced from one sample in a study of CD8+CD57+ T cells in acquired aplastic anemia. It was patients with CD8+CD57+ cell expansion by flow cytometry who were chosen for sequencing. Template material for TCR beta VDJ and CDR3 profiling consisted of genomic DNA. TCRdb analysed the reads with MiXCR anew, one entry per CDR3 protein. In the table there are approximately 300,000 distinct CDR3 sequences, 50% to 65% of which are singletons. Sequenced: sorted CD4+, CD8+, or CD8+CD57+ T cells (not recorded which) from PBMCs. These receptors were collected from a human donor with aplastic anemia.

The J gene is TRBJ1-1, the V gene TRBV20-1; no clear D. This CDR3 has 16 amino acids. Deletions cut 3 bases from V and 0 bases from J, with 17 bases between. In germline, CDR1 is DFQATT, CDR2 SNEGSKA (reference sequence). This chain's CDR3 is CSASFIRAGMNTEAFF. Written as DNA, the CDR3 is TGCAGTGCTAGCTTTATCCGGGCCGGAATGAACACTGAAGCTTTCTTT.

Notes on this clonotype: The conserved final phenylalanine or tryptophan is absent from the CDR3, which likely points to a read error. The gene calls are TRBV14 and TRBJ2-5, with TRBD1 matching over 10 bases. The CDR3 contains 16 residues. V lost 4 bases and J lost 0; bases outside the gene matches: 5. Per germline, CDR1 SGHDN and CDR2 FVKESK. DNA of the CDR3: TGTGCCAGCAGCCCGCTGACAGGGGGCTACCAAGAGACCCAGTACCTC. This encodes CASSPLTGGYQETQYL.

This rearrangement joins TRBV25-1 to TRBJ1-1; D is unclear. The CDR3 extends over 11 amino acids. Per the germline V gene, CDR1 is MGHDK and CDR2 is SYGVNS. V was pared by 8 bases and J by 4 bases, with 8 bases between. Here the CDR3 reads CASGSSTEAFF. DNA for the CDR3: TGTGCCAGCGGTAGTAGCACTGAAGCTTTCTTT.

This chain connects TRBV20-1 to TRBJ1-2; no definite D call. The CDR3 has 14 residues. Germline V CDR1 and CDR2: DFQATT, SNEGSKA (reference sequence). V lost 1 base to trimming and J lost 4 bases, with 13 bases between them. For the CDR3, the DNA is TGCAGTGCTAGAGTCCCAAATCCGCGCTATGGCTACACCTTC. This gives the protein CSARVPNPRYGYTF.

This clonotype was detected only a few times. The chain uses TRBV20-1 and TRBJ2-5; D might be TRBD2 (5 bases). Germline V lookup: CDR1 DFQATT, CDR2 SNEGSKA (reference sequence). The CDR3 is 12 residues long. The V end lost 1 base, the J end lost 4 bases, and 7 bases lay between the germline ends. Here the CDR3 DNA reads TGCAGTGCTAGAGGCGGGCGAGAGACCCAGTACTTC. Translated: CSARGGRETQYF.

V gene TRBV7-3 combines with J gene TRBJ2-1; D not certain. Germline loops: CDR1 SGHTA, CDR2 FQGTGA. The ends were cut back, 4 bases at V and 0 bases at J, with 7 bases in the middle. CDR3 length equals 14 residues. For the CDR3, the DNA is TGTGCCAGCAGCTCGACTGGCTCCTACAATGAGCAGTTCTTC. It is translated as CASSSTGSYNEQFF.

This clonotype has ten or more counts. The rearrangement joins TRBV19 to TRBJ2-3; TRBD1 matches 9 bases. V lost 3 bases to trimming and J lost 4 bases; unmatched junction nucleotides: 5. In germline, CDR1 is LNHDA, CDR2 SQIVND (reference sequence). This CDR3 is 15 amino acids long. DNA for the CDR3: TGTGCCAGTAGTATTAACACAGGGGGCGCAGATACGCAGTATTTT. Translated, it gives CASSINTGGADTQYF.

Note on this clonotype: One junction end disagrees with the germline gene, perhaps due to a read error. The chain couples TRBV5-1 to TRBJ2-5, with a possible D match to TRBD2 (5 bases). The CDR3 has 15 residues. Germline lookup yields CDR1 SGHRS and CDR2 YFSETQ. CDR3 DNA sequence: TGTGCCAGCAGCTTGGCCGGGCGGACTGAAGAGACCCAGTACTTC. Its translation is CASSLAGRTEETQYF.

To note about this clonotype: A much larger clone lies a single base off, so this may be a read error. CDR3 coding DNA: TGTGCCGGCAGCTTCCCAAGGTTAAAAGGGACCATATCGCAGTACTTC. Encoded protein: CAGSFPRLKGTISQYF. The genes are TRBV12-1 and TRBJ2-7; the table's D call of TRBD1 was not tested on the DNA. TRBV12-1 is labeled a pseudogene. This CDR3 spans 16 amino acids.